This is a list of T cell receptor beta chains from one sample in a study of technical replicates of blood from several donors. Sequencing was performed with immunoSEQ multiplex PCR; in TCRdb, only in-frame clones are kept and a portion is missing. The sample consists of approximately 75,000 clones, 81% of them appearing once. The specimen sequenced was PBMCs. The receptors originated from a human donor in good health. Some clones in this sample may be carry-over from other donors' samples. Each CDR3 is given without its conserved first and last residue. D genes are given only for firm matches.

ASNGQGSHNEQF	TRBD1	TRBV27	TRBJ2-1
AWSWASGVYDEQF	TRBD2	TRBV30	TRBJ2-1
ASSFFPAGSNEKLF	.	TRBV5-1	TRBJ1-4
ASSLTGSSYEQY	.	TRBV7-9	TRBJ2-7
ASSQPLRRQGPGYGYT	TRBD1	TRBV7-8	TRBJ1-2
ASSDAQGATDEQF	TRBD1	TRBV6-4	TRBJ2-1
ASSVSGTGGRQY	TRBD1	TRBV6-5	TRBJ2-7
ASSEVGSKQEKLF	.	TRBV2	TRBJ1-4
ASSEQATNTEAF	.	TRBV2	TRBJ1-1
ASSRGQGSTNEKLF	TRBD1	TRBV18	TRBJ1-4
ASSKGLASKY	.	TRBV21-1	TRBJ2-7
ASSLGRGSGANVLT	.	TRBV7-3	TRBJ2-6
ASSPISVYEQY	.	TRBV7-9	TRBJ2-7
ASRFLYRVDYGYT	.	TRBV6-1	TRBJ1-2
ASSAGGTGNQPQH	TRBD1	TRBV19	TRBJ1-5
ATSRETGYEQY	.	TRBV15	TRBJ2-7
ASSQMGGGDTDTQY	.	TRBV4-1	TRBJ2-3
ASSVAGTGGSEQF	TRBD1	TRBV9	TRBJ2-1
AWRTTIPTTDRGYGYT	TRBD1	TRBV30	TRBJ1-2
ASSFKGTGDSNYGYT	TRBD1	TRBV27	TRBJ1-2
ASSLVAGVSYNEQF	TRBD2	TRBV7-2	TRBJ2-1
ASSDEYGYT	.	TRBV7-9	TRBJ1-2